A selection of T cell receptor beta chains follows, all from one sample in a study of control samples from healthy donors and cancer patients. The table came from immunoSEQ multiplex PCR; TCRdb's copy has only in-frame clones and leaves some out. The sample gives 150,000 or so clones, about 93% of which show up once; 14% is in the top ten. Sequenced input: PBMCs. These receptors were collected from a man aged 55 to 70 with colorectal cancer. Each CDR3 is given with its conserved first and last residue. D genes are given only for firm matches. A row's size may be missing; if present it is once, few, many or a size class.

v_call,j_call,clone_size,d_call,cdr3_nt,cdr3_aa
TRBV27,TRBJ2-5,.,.,TGTGCCAGCAGTTTTGCAGGGGCACAAGAGACCCAGTACTTC,CASSFAGAQETQYF
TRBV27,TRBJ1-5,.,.,TGTGCCAGCAGTTTAAGAACAGACAGCAATCAGCCCCAGCATTTT,CASSLRTDSNQPQHF
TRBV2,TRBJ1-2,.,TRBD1,TGTGCCAGCAGCACCGACAGGGGGAACTATGGCTACACCTTC,CASSTDRGNYGYTF
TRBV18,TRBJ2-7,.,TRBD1,TGTGCCAGCTCACCACCTACCGGGACAGGGGGCGGCGAGCAGTACTTC,CASSPPTGTGGGEQYF
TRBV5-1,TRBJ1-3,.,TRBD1,TGCGCCAGCAGCTCCGGACAGGTGGTCTCTGGAAACACCATATATTTT,CASSSGQVVSGNTIYF
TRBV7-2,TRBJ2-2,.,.,TGTGCCAGCAGCTCCCACAGGGTCGGGGAGCTGTTTTTT,CASSSHRVGELFF
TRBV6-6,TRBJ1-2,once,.,TGTGCCAGCAGTCCGCTGGGCTGGTACACCTTC,CASSPLGWYTF
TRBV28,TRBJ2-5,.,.,TGTGCCAGCAGAAGTGGACAGGGAGGGGAGACCCAGTACTTC,CASRSGQGGETQYF
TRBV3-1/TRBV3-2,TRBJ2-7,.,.,TGTGCCAGCAGCCAAGGTTCGGGGATGGTTGGCGAGCAGTACTTC,CASSQGSGMVGEQYF
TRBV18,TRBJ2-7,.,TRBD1,TGTGCCAGCTCGCCGGCGGGACAGGCCTCCTACGAGCAGTACTTC,CASSPAGQASYEQYF
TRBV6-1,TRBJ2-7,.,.,TGTGCCAGCAGTGATCGGGGCCACGAGCAGTACTTC,CASSDRGHEQYF
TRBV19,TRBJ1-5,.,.,TGTGCCAGTAGTATCGAAGGGAACTCTCAGCCCCAGCATTTT,CASSIEGNSQPQHF